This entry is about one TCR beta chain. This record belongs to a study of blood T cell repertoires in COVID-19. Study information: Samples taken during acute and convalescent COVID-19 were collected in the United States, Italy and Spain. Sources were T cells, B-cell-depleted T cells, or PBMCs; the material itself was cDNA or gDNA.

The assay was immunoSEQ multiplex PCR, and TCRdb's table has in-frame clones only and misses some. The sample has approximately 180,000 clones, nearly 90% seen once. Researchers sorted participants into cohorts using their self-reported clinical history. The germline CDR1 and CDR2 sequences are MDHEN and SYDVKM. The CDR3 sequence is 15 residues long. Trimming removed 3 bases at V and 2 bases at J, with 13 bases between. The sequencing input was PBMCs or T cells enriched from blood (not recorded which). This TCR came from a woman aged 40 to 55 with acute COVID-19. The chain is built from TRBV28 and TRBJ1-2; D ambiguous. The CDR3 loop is CASSFPGRSNYGYTF. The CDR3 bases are TGTGCCAGCAGTTTCCCGGGGAGATCCAACTATGGCTACACCTTC.